The table lists the clone carrying this T cell receptor beta chain with many counts. Preparation of the TCRbeta library was carried out with unique molecular identifiers. Using its own MiXCR run on the PCR reads, TCRdb lists one record per CDR3 protein. There are about 110,000 distinct CDR3 sequences in the sample; under 13% occur only once, and about 7.3% lies in the top ten. The source of the sample is a study of T-cell reconstitution after alpha-beta-depleted transplantation in children. The CDR3 is 14 amino acids. CDR1 is MDHEN, CDR2 SYDVKM, per germline. V shed 2 bases and J shed 1 base, with 6 bases lying between them.

Sample: PBMCs from the stem cell graft donor, taken from the stem cell graft. The receptor was derived from a human donor who donated a stem cell graft to a child with acute lymphoblastic leukemia. J is TRBJ1-3 and V is TRBV28, with D unresolved. The CDR3 DNA sequence: TGTGCCAGCAGTTTACGAGGGTCTGGAAACACCATATATTTT. As protein: CASSLRGSGNTIYF.